Sequencing of this TCR beta chain was carried out in a study of vaccination and CD4 T cells after COVID-19. Treatment given: approximately nine-day PBMC culture with coronavirus spike peptide pools or control peptides (ViraFEST assay). Comment on this clonotype: Its antigen is unknown.

Cultured CD4+ T cell DNA was sequenced using the Oncomine TCR Beta short-read assay. TCRdb fed the PCR reads into MiXCR, producing one record per CDR3 protein. Here the sample spans 20,000 or so distinct CDR3 sequences, 45% to 70% being singletons. The germline V and J ends were trimmed by 3 bases and 0 bases, with 6 bases remaining between them. The germline CDR1 and CDR2 sequences are MNHEY and SMNVEV (reference sequence). This CDR3 region has 13 residues. The sequence was collected from a human donor who had recovered from COVID-19. The chain combines TRBV27 with TRBJ2-7; D is unclear. Material: CD4+ T cells from blood, cultured in vitro. The CDR3 protein is CASSFYDSYEQYF. The CDR3 bases are TGTGCCAGCAGTTTCTACGACTCCTACGAGCAGTACTTC.